The present entry profiles one TCR beta chain with its context. Its target is unknown. Unexposed donor CD4+ T cells date from about 2011-2019, before the COVID-19 pandemic. After about 10 days of culture, CD4+ T cells were isolated. Cells permitting, SARS-CoV-2 S/N and four cold-coronavirus spikes were tested on unexposed-donor CD4+ T cells. Fresh IL-2 medium replaced half the medium on days 3 and 7. The sample belongs to a study of CD4 T cells in relation to SARS-CoV-2 and coronaviruses. Study-wide context: ViraFEST: roughly ten-day antigen culture of PBMCs, then TCR beta CDR3 sequencing.

The data were produced by immunoSEQ multiplex PCR, yet TCRdb's version contains in-frame clones alone and is incomplete. The sample records some 16,000 clones, over 75% being singletons. Germline V gene lookup returns CDR1 ENHRY and CDR2 SYGVKD. CDR3 size: 14 residues. Between the trimmed V and J ends, which lost 3 bases and 8 bases, there was a span of 13 bases. The sequence derives from a human donor in good health. The sequenced material came from CD4+ T cells from PBMCs, cultured in vitro. V and J are TRBV10-3 and TRBJ1-4; tentative D call: TRBD1 (6 bases). The CDR3 is CAISDPQGREKLFF. As DNA, the CDR3 is TGTGCCATCAGTGATCCACAGGGTAGAGAAAAACTGTTTTTT.